The 12 T cell receptor beta chains below were found in one sample sequenced in a study of blood T cell repertoires in COVID-19. This table comes from immunoSEQ multiplex PCR, and its TCRdb copy is limited to in-frame clones, with some not included. Found here are approximately 70,000 clones, approximately 87% of them singletons; the top ten hold over 2%. The sequenced sample was peripheral blood. These receptors all stem from a human donor in a cohort sampled during active COVID-19.

The chain uses TRBV7-9 and TRBJ2-2; 8 nucleotides match TRBD2. CDR1 SEHNR and CDR2 FQNEAQ come from the germline V gene (reference sequence). CDR3 length: 14 amino acids. The J segment lost 5 bases and the V segment lost 6 bases, leaving 5 bases of the junction unmatched. The CDR3 here is CASRRGGGTGELFF. The CDR3 DNA is TGTGCCAGCAGACGTGGCGGGGGGACCGGGGAGCTGTTTTTT.

The chain couples TRBV5-6 to TRBJ1-3, with D possibly matching TRBD1 (6 bases). Germline assignment: CDR1 SGHDT and CDR2 YYEEEE. Deletions cut 5 bases from V and 3 bases from J, with 18 bases between. The CDR3 length is 16 residues. Here the CDR3 DNA reads TGTGCCAGCAGTTGGGAGGGGGATCAAATTGGAAACACCATATATTTT. Translating gives CASSWEGDQIGNTIYF. The full variable domain, completed using reference TRBV5-6 and TRBJ1-3, is DAGVTQSPTHLIKTRGQQVTLRCSPKSGHDTVSWYQQALGQGPQFIFQYYEEEERQRGNFPDRFSGHQFPNYSSELNVNALLLGDSALYLCASSWEGDQIGNTIYFGEGSWLTVV.

The chain employs TRBV5-1 and TRBJ1-6; D is unclear. The germline gives CDR1 SGHRS, CDR2 YFSETQ. With 0 bases removed from V and 8 bases from J, the gap between germline ends came to 6 bases. The CDR3 is 13 residues long. The CDR3 spells CASSLAGDSPLHF. CDR3 nucleotides: TGCGCCAGCAGCTTGGCCGGGGATTCACCCCTCCACTTT.

The chain links TRBV6-6 to TRBJ2-5; 8 positions agree with TRBD2. The germline gives CDR1 MNHNY, CDR2 SVGAGI (reference sequence). The CDR3 consists of 16 residues. The ends lost 1 base at V and 1 base at J; junction bases unmatched: 5. CDR3 nucleotide sequence: TGTGCCAGCAGTTACTATCGTGCGGGGGGCCAAGAGACCCAGTACTTC. Protein product: CASSYYRAGGQETQYF.

This chain links TRBV18 with TRBJ1-1; D not resolved. This CDR3 region has 12 residues. CDR1 is KGHSH, CDR2 LQKENI, per germline. V was trimmed by 3 bases and J by 6 bases, leaving 8 bases between them. The DNA for the CDR3 is TGTGCCAGCTCACCGCAGGTCCCTGAAGCTTTCTTT. This encodes CASSPQVPEAFF.

V is TRBV3-1 (or the pseudogene TRBV3-2) and J is TRBJ1-5; D not resolved. Trimming stripped 0 bases from V and 8 bases from J, with 8 bases between. Per germline, CDR1 LGHDT and CDR2 YNNKEL (reference sequence). This CDR3 contains 13 residues. The CDR3 protein is CASSQDILEPQHF. CDR3 sequence (DNA): TGTGCCAGCAGCCAAGACATTTTAGAGCCCCAGCATTTT.

The chain combines TRBV28 with TRBJ1-2, with 7 bases aligning to TRBD1. Trimming took 6 bases from V and 1 from J; bases not matched to a gene: 8. The CDR3 spans 15 residues. Germline-derived CDR1 and CDR2 are MDHEN and SYDVKM. The CDR3 DNA follows: TGTGCCAGCAGGTCGACAGGGAACCTTAACTATGGCTACACCTTC. Amino acids: CASRSTGNLNYGYTF.

The V gene is TRBV30, the J gene TRBJ1-3; D might be TRBD1 (5 bases). The germline CDR1 and CDR2 sequences are GTSNPN and SVGIG (reference sequence). This CDR3 comprises 12 residues. V lost 8 bases to trimming and J lost 0 bases, with 8 bases between them. Written as DNA, the CDR3 is TGTGCCGGGACCGGCTCTGGAAACACCATATATTTT. It is translated as CAGTGSGNTIYF.

V is TRBV6-2 or TRBV6-3 and J is TRBJ2-7, with 10 nucleotides matching TRBD1. The V gene end was trimmed by 4 bases and the J gene end by 2 bases; junction bases not matched to a gene: 8. The CDR3 length is 16 residues. Germline V lookup: CDR1 MNHEY, CDR2 SVGEGT. CDR3 sequence reads: CASSFPGTGDPYEQYF. CDR3 DNA sequence: TGTGCCAGCAGTTTCCCCGGGACAGGGGACCCCTACGAGCAGTACTTC.

The chain has TRBV5-4 and TRBJ1-2; D is undetermined. Germline V gives CDR1 SGHNT, CDR2 YYREEE (reference sequence). This CDR3 comprises 11 residues. Trimming took 5 bases from V and 8 from J, leaving 10 bases between them. In nucleotides, the CDR3 is TGTGCCAGCAGTGCTAGCGGCGGCTACACCTTC. It translates to CASSASGGYTF.

The chain couples TRBV5-4 to TRBJ1-6; D not certain. The germline gives CDR1 SGHNT, CDR2 YYREEE (reference sequence). V lost 4 bases and J 9 bases, leaving 17 bases between the germline ends. This CDR3 is built from 15 residues. The CDR3 is CASSPESVFGSPLHF. Here the CDR3 DNA reads TGTGCCAGCAGCCCCGAGTCGGTTTTTGGTTCACCCCTCCACTTT.

This clone has a single count. V usage is TRBV11-2 and J usage is TRBJ1-1; D is unresolved. Germline CDR1 is SGHAT and CDR2 is FQNNGV. V lost 1 base, J lost 2 bases, and 8 bases lay in between. This CDR3 comprises 14 residues. This CDR3 is CASSLVAGNTEAFF. The CDR3 DNA reads TGTGCCAGCAGCTTAGTGGCGGGAAACACTGAAGCTTTCTTT.